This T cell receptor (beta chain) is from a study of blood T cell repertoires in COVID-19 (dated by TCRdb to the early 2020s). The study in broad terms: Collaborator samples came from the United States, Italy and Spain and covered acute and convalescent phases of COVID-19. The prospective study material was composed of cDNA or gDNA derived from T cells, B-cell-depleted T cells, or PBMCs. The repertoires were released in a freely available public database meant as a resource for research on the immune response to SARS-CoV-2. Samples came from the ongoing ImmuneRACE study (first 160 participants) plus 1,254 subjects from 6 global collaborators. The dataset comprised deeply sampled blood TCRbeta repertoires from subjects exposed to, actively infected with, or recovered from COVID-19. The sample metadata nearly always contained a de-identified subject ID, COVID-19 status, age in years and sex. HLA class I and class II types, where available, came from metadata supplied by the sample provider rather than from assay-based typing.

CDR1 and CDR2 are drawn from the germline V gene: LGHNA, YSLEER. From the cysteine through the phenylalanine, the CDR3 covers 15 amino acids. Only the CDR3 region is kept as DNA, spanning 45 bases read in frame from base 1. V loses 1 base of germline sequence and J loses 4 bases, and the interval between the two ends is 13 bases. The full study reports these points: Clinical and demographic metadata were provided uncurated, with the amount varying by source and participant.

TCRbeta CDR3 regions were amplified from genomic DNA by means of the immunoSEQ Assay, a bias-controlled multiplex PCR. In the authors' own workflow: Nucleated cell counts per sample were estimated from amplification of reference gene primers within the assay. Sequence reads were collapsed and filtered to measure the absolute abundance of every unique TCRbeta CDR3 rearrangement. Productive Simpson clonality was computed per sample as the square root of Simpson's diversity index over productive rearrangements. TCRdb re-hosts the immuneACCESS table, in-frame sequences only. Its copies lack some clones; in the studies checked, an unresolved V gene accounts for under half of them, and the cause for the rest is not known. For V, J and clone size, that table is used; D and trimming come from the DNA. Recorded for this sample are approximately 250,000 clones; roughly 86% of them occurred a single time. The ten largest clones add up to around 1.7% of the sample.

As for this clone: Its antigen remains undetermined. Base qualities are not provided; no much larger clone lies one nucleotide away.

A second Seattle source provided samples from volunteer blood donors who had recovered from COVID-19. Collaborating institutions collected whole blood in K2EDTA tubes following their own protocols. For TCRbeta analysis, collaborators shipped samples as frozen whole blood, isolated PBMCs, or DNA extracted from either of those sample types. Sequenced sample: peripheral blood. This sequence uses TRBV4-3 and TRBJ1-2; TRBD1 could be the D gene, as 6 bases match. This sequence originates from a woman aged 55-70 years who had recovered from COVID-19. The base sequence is TGCGCCAGCAGCCAAGCTCGGACAGCCCTCTATGGCTACACCTTC. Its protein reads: CASSQARTALYGYTF.